This record looks at one T cell receptor beta chain sequence and its context. Its specificity is unknown. This entry comes from a study of blood T cells in healthy people across ages. Study-wide findings and caveats: Significant beta diversity loss was already apparent by age approximately 36, declining roughly linearly.

Between the trimmed V and J ends, which lost 5 bases and 2 bases, there was a span of 25 bases. The CDR3 loop spans 19 amino acids. Germline V gene sequence: CDR1 SGHVS, CDR2 FQNEAQ. Together with a sample-barcoded 5' primer, a J-beta primer mix was included in a second PCR lasting roughly 6 to 12 cycles. Every molecule of cDNA carried a tag from a template-switch adaptor with 12 random nucleotides. TCRdb re-called the 5' RACE reads with MiXCR, one entry per CDR3 protein. The sample carries 600,000 to 1,000,000 distinct CDR3 sequences, roughly 25% recorded once. The sample was also linked to a second study, of T cells of mothers and their children. That paper notes: With unrelated pairs as the comparison, related mother-child pairs had a slightly higher overlap that was not significant.

The sequence was obtained from a boy younger than 18 in good health. The sample consisted of blood. This chain links TRBV7-8 with TRBJ1-5; D possibly corresponds to TRBD1 (5 bases). CDR3: CASSPKGGAQNRGNQPQHF. The DNA for the CDR3 is TGTGCCAGCAGCCCCAAAGGCGGGGCACAGAATCGGGGCAATCAGCCCCAGCATTTT.